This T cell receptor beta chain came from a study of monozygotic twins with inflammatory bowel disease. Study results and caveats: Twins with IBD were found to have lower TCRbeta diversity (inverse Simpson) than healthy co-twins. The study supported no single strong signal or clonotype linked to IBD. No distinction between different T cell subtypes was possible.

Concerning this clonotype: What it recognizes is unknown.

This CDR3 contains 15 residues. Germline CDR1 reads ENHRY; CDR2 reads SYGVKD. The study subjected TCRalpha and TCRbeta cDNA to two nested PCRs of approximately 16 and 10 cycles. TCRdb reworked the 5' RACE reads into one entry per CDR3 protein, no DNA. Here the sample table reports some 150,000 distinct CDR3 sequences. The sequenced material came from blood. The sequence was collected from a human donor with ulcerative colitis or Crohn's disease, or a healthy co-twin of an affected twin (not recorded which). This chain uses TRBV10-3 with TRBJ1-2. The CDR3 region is CAISESRESNYGYTF.